Listed here are 28 T cell receptor beta chains from one sample, sequenced in a study of blood T cell repertoires in COVID-19. Assay: immunoSEQ multiplex PCR; the TCRdb copy retains only in-frame clones and omits some. The table records 110,000 to 150,000 clones, 85% of them present only once. The specimen was PBMCs or T cells enriched from blood (not recorded which). The receptors derive from a middle-aged woman who had recovered from COVID-19.

DNA for the CDR3: TGTGCCAGCTCACACGTGTTGGGTGACAGGGGGAACTATGGCTACACCTTC. It yields the protein CASSHVLGDRGNYGYTF. V is TRBV18 and J is TRBJ1-2, with 9 bases aligning to TRBD1. In germline, CDR1 is KGHSH, CDR2 LQKENI. With V trimmed by 4 bases and J by 2 bases, 11 bases remained unmatched. CDR3 length equals 17 residues. Full variable domain (remainder filled in from reference TRBV18 and TRBJ1-2): NAGVMQNPRHLVRRRGQEARLRCSPMKGHSHVYWYRQLPEEGLKFMVYLQKENIIDESGMPKERFSAEFPKEGPSILRIQQVVRGDSAAYFCASSHVLGDRGNYGYTFGSGTRLTVV.

The CDR3 sequence is CASSSSETGLEAFF. DNA for the CDR3: TGTGCCAGCAGCTCTTCAGAGACAGGGCTTGAAGCTTTCTTT. This sequence joins TRBV3-1 (or the pseudogene TRBV3-2) and TRBJ1-1; 7 positions match TRBD1. The CDR3 consists of 14 residues. V dropped 5 bases and J dropped 7; count of bases not matched to a gene: 10. Germline V CDR1 and CDR2: LGHDT, YNNKEL (reference sequence).

The genes are TRBV5-1 and TRBJ1-2; 7 bases line up with TRBD1. The V gene's germline CDR1 is SGHRS and CDR2 YFSETQ. The V and J ends lost 4 bases and 4 bases, in that order; junction bases with no gene match: 10. The CDR3 covers 15 residues. The CDR3 DNA follows: TGCGCCAGCAGCGTCGACAGGGTGGGGGGCTATGGCTACACCTTC. This encodes CASSVDRVGGYGYTF.

The chain employs TRBV12-3 or TRBV12-4 and TRBJ1-2; D call uncertain. CDR3 length: 13 amino acids. Trimming took off 3 bases at V and 5 bases at J, with 10 bases between the two ends. Here the CDR3 reads CASSFGQDYGYTF. Written as DNA, the CDR3 is TGTGCCAGCAGTTTTGGGCAGGATTATGGCTACACCTTC.

The chain combines TRBV19 with TRBJ2-1, with 13 bases that match TRBD2. Germline V gene lookup returns CDR1 LNHDA and CDR2 SQIVND (reference sequence). This CDR3 contains 15 residues. V lost 5 bases and J lost 3; bases outside the gene matches: 1. Here the CDR3 reads CASSRTSGSYNEQFF. DNA for the CDR3: TGTGCCAGTAGTCGGACTAGCGGGAGCTACAATGAGCAGTTCTTC.

This clone appeared a single time. V is TRBV18 and J is TRBJ1-3; a weak D match, TRBD1 (5 bases). With 2 bases removed from V and 2 bases from J, the gap between germline ends came to 10 bases. Germline V gene data show CDR1 as KGHSH and CDR2 as LQKENI. The length of the CDR3 is 15 residues. CDR3 bases: TGTGCCAGCTCACCAAAGGGGCCCCCTGGAAACACCATATATTTT. Translation gives CASSPKGPPGNTIYF. The full variable domain, in which reference TRBV18 and TRBJ1-3 provide the parts outside the CDR3, is NAGVMQNPRHLVRRRGQEARLRCSPMKGHSHVYWYRQLPEEGLKFMVYLQKENIIDESGMPKERFSAEFPKEGPSILRIQQVVRGDSAAYFCASSPKGPPGNTIYFGEGSWLTVV.

The chain is built from TRBV6-5 and TRBJ2-7, with 7 bases lining up with TRBD1. Germline loops: CDR1 MNHEY, CDR2 SVGAGI. CDR3 length: 14 amino acids. The V gene end was trimmed by 8 bases and the J gene end by 5 bases; junction bases not matched to a gene: 12. As DNA, the CDR3 is TGTGCCAGCCTTGGGGACAGATCTTTCCACGAGCAGTACTTC. Amino acids: CASLGDRSFHEQYF.

This chain connects TRBV7-9 to TRBJ2-1; D may be TRBD1 (6 bases). The length of the CDR3 is 15 residues. V lost 3 bases, J lost 2 bases, and 11 bases lay in between. From germline, CDR1 is SEHNR and CDR2 FQNEAQ (reference sequence). CDR3 sequence: CASSFSGGTYNEQFF. The CDR3 region has the DNA TGTGCCAGCAGCTTTTCTGGGGGCACCTACAATGAGCAGTTCTTC.

The chain joins TRBV19 to TRBJ1-5, with D possibly matching TRBD1 (5 bases). V dropped 1 base and J dropped 5 bases, with 12 bases sitting between them. Germline V gene data show CDR1 as LNHDA and CDR2 as SQIVND (reference sequence). This CDR3 has 15 residues. The CDR3 loop is CASSIVGDGHQPQHF. CDR3 nucleotides: TGTGCCAGTAGTATAGTAGGGGATGGCCATCAGCCCCAGCATTTT.

The V gene is TRBV6-1, the J gene TRBJ1-2; 7 nucleotides agree with TRBD1. The CDR3 has 16 residues. Germline lookup yields CDR1 MNHNS and CDR2 SASEGT. The V and J ends lost 4 bases and 8 bases, in that order; junction bases with no gene match: 16. The CDR3 bases are TGTGCCAGCAGTGTCGGGACCGGGACAGATACGAGGGGCTACACCTTC. It is translated as CASSVGTGTDTRGYTF.

This rearrangement joins TRBV6-5 to TRBJ1-4, with D possibly matching TRBD1 (6 bases). V was pared by 5 bases and J by 2 bases, with 12 bases between. The CDR3 contains 15 residues. CDR1 is MNHEY and CDR2 is SVGAGI in the germline V gene. In DNA, the CDR3 is TGTGCCAGCAGTCCCCCAGGACAGACTAATGAAAAACTGTTTTTT. It specifies CASSPPGQTNEKLFF.

The chain employs TRBV18 and TRBJ2-7; 7 bases match TRBD1. From germline, CDR1 is KGHSH and CDR2 LQKENI. Trimming took 2 bases from V and 1 from J; bases not matched to a gene: 5. CDR3 length: 15 amino acids. CDR3 loop: CASSPSQGESYEQYF. DNA of the CDR3: TGTGCCAGCTCACCATCGCAGGGGGAGTCCTACGAGCAGTACTTC.

The chain couples TRBV14 to TRBJ2-2; D is ambiguous. Germline lookup yields CDR1 SGHDN and CDR2 FVKESK. Deletions cut 3 bases from V and 3 bases from J, with 17 bases between. The CDR3 is 17 residues long. The CDR3 coding sequence is TGTGCCAGCAGCCACAAGTCAGGCTTGCGATACACCGGGGAGCTGTTTTTT. Its protein is CASSHKSGLRYTGELFF.

The chain couples TRBV19 to TRBJ2-7, with D perhaps matching TRBD2 (5 bases). Deletions cut 3 bases from V and 0 bases from J, with 9 bases between. Germline V gene data show CDR1 as LNHDA and CDR2 as SQIVND (reference sequence). The CDR3 consists of 14 residues. CDR3 in DNA: TGTGCCAGTAGTATTAGCGCGAGCTCCTACGAGCAGTACTTC. Its translation is CASSISASSYEQYF.

The CDR3: CASTQQGRGGYTF. CDR3 coding DNA: TGTGCCAGCACCCAACAGGGCCGGGGAGGCTACACCTTC. The chain uses TRBV6-5 and TRBJ1-2, with D tentatively TRBD1 (6 bases). The length of the CDR3 is 13 residues. V was pared by 7 bases and J by 8 bases, with 17 bases between. From germline, CDR1 is MNHEY and CDR2 SVGAGI.

The genes are TRBV7-9 and TRBJ2-2, with D tentatively TRBD2 (5 bases). V was pared by 1 base and J by 4 bases, with 16 bases between. The CDR3 runs 17 residues. Germline lookup yields CDR1 SEHNR and CDR2 FQNEAQ (reference sequence). In DNA form, the CDR3 reads TGTGCCAGCAGCTTAGGAGTATCTCCGGGAAGCACCGGGGAGCTGTTTTTT. Protein: CASSLGVSPGSTGELFF.

V gene TRBV4-1 combines with J gene TRBJ2-5, with 14 bases matching TRBD2. The CDR3 consists of 19 residues. Unmatched junction bases numbered 10, after V lost 0 bases and J lost 4 bases. CDR1 and CDR2 (germline): MGHRA, YSYEKL. The chain's CDR3 is CASSQEPGLAGEGGETQYF. For the CDR3, the DNA is TGCGCCAGCAGCCAAGAACCGGGACTAGCGGGAGAAGGTGGAGAGACCCAGTACTTC.

This clone was seen many times. The rearrangement joins TRBV4-1 to TRBJ2-7; TRBD2 agrees at 10 bases. The V segment lost 2 bases and the J segment 7 bases; nucleotides outside the gene matches: 14. The CDR3 sequence is 17 residues long. Germline V CDR1 and CDR2: MGHRA, YSYEKL. The chain's CDR3 is CASSQTTSGALAGEQYF. The DNA for the CDR3 is TGCGCCAGCAGCCAAACCACTAGCGGGGCCCTTGCTGGGGAGCAGTACTTC.

The chain is built from TRBV24-1 and TRBJ2-2; TRBD1 agrees at 9 bases. This CDR3 is 16 amino acids long. The ends lost 7 bases at V and 3 bases at J; junction bases unmatched: 8. Looked up from germline, CDR1 is KGHDR and CDR2 is SFDVKD. The CDR3: CATRDRGWLDTGELFF. For the CDR3, the DNA is TGTGCCACCAGGGACAGGGGTTGGTTGGACACCGGGGAGCTGTTTTTT.

The chain uses TRBV19 and TRBJ2-1; 12 positions match TRBD2. The J segment lost 2 bases and the V segment lost 0 bases, leaving 5 bases of the junction unmatched. CDR1 and CDR2 (germline): LNHDA, SQIVND (reference sequence). The CDR3 is 18 residues long. CDR3 bases: TGTGCCAGTAGTATAGAGGCGGCTAGCGGGGGGGCCTACAATGAGCAGTTCTTC. Translating gives CASSIEAASGGAYNEQFF.

J is TRBJ2-1 and V is TRBV19; tentative D call: TRBD1 (7 bases). V was shortened by 6 bases and J by 7 bases, with 28 bases between the two germline ends. CDR1 LNHDA and CDR2 SQIVND come from the germline V gene (reference sequence). The CDR3 extends over 18 amino acids. CDR3 amino acids: CASSLTGWASEGRNEQFF. The CDR3, as DNA: TGTGCCAGTAGCTTGACAGGGTGGGCTAGCGAGGGTCGAAATGAGCAGTTCTTC.

The rearrangement links TRBV4-1 to TRBJ2-7; D possibly corresponds to TRBD2 (5 bases). This CDR3 has 15 residues. The V end lost 3 bases, the J end lost 3 bases, and 15 bases lay between the germline ends. CDR1 and CDR2 (germline): MGHRA, YSYEKL. The CDR3 sequence: CASSHPVRESYEQYF. CDR3 in DNA: TGCGCCAGCAGCCACCCCGTTAGGGAGAGCTACGAGCAGTACTTC.

The V call is TRBV6-1, the J call TRBJ2-3, with D unclear. V was shortened by 5 bases and J by 6 bases, with 9 bases between the two germline ends. Germline values: CDR1 MNHNS, CDR2 SASEGT. This CDR3 contains 12 residues. Written as DNA, the CDR3 is TGTGCCAGCAGTTATAGTTCCGATACGCAGTATTTT. Amino acid sequence: CASSYSSDTQYF.

The J gene is TRBJ2-3, the V gene TRBV27, with D possibly TRBD2 on 5 matching bases. The V and J ends lost 5 bases and 1 base respectively, with 7 bases between them. Germline values: CDR1 MNHEY, CDR2 SMNVEV (reference sequence). This CDR3 has 13 amino acids. In DNA, the CDR3 is TGTGCCAGCAGTCTAGCCCGCACAGATACGCAGTATTTT. This translates into CASSLARTDTQYF.

The count of this clone is one. The chain recombines TRBV30 with TRBJ1-2, with D maybe TRBD1 (5 bases). Trimming took 1 base from V and 4 from J, leaving 7 bases between them. Per the germline V gene, CDR1 is GTSNPN and CDR2 is SVGIG (reference sequence). The CDR3 contains 12 residues. CDR3 region: CAWSGGVYGYTF. In DNA form, the CDR3 reads TGTGCCTGGAGTGGGGGGGTCTATGGCTACACCTTC.

The V and J genes are TRBV19 and TRBJ2-1, with 7 nucleotides matching TRBD1. V lost 6 bases, J lost 3 bases, and 5 bases stayed unmatched. Per germline, CDR1 LNHDA and CDR2 SQIVND (reference sequence). The CDR3 is 14 amino acids. The CDR3 sequence: CASSHDRDYNEQFF. The CDR3 DNA is TGTGCCAGTAGCCACGACAGGGACTACAATGAGCAGTTCTTC.

The rearrangement joins TRBV7-3 to TRBJ1-5; 8 bases match TRBD1. The CDR3 sequence is 15 residues long. The germline gives CDR1 SGHTA, CDR2 FQGTGA. J lost 11 bases, V lost 1 base, and 10 bases had no gene match. The CDR3 loop reads CASSLSPQGAGSQHF. DNA of the CDR3: TGTGCCAGCAGCTTAAGCCCCCAGGGGGCAGGGTCCCAGCATTTT.

By share, this clone counts as hyperexpanded. The chain has TRBV30 and TRBJ1-1; D perhaps matches TRBD1 (5 bases). CDR3 size: 11 residues. Germline CDR1 and CDR2: GTSNPN and SVGIG (reference sequence). Deletions cut 3 bases from V and 6 bases from J, with 8 bases between. CDR3 bases: TGTGCCTGGAGGGGGCTCGCTGAAGCTTTCTTT. Encoded protein: CAWRGLAEAFF.